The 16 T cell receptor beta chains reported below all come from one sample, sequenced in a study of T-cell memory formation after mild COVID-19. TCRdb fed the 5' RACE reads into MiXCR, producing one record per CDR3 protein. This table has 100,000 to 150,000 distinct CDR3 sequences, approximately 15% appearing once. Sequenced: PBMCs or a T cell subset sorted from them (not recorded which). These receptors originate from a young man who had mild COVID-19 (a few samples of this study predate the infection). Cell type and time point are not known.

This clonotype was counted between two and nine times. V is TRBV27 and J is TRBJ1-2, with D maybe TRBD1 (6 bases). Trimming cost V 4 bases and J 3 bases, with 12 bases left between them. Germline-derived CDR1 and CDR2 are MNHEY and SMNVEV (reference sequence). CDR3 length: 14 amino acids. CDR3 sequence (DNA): TGTGCCAGCAGTTGGCAGGGGACGGACTATGGCTACACCTTC. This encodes CASSWQGTDYGYTF.

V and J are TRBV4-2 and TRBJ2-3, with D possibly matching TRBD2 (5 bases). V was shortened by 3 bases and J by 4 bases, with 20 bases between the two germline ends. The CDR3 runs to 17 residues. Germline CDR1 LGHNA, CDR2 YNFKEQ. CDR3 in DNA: TGTGCCAGCAGCCACCTTAACAGCCCTGCGGGCCCAGATACGCAGTATTTT. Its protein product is CASSHLNSPAGPDTQYF.

The CDR3 DNA reads as TGCAGTGCTTACCCCAGGACTAGCGGGGCCTCCGGGGAGCTGTTTTTT. Translated: CSAYPRTSGASGELFF. This sequence joins TRBV20-1 and TRBJ2-2; 12 nucleotides line up with TRBD2. J was trimmed by 6 bases and V by 5 bases; bases with no gene match: 10. The CDR3 sequence is 16 residues long. The V gene's germline CDR1 is DFQATT and CDR2 SNEGSKA (reference sequence).

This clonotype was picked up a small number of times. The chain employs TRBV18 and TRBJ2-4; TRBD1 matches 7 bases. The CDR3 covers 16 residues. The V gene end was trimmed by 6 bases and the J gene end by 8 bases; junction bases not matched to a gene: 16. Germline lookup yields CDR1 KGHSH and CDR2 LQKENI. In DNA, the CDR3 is TGTGCCAGCTCGCCTACCACAGGGGCGACGAGGTACATTCAGTACTTC. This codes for CASSPTTGATRYIQYF. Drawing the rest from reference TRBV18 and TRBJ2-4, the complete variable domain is NAGVMQNPRHLVRRRGQEARLRCSPMKGHSHVYWYRQLPEEGLKFMVYLQKENIIDESGMPKERFSAEFPKEGPSILRIQQVVRGDSAAYFCASSPTTGATRYIQYFGAGTRLSVL.

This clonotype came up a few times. For the CDR3, the DNA is TGTGCCTGCAGACAGGCTCTTAACTATGGCTACACCTTC. This sequence encodes CACRQALNYGYTF. This chain joins TRBV30 and TRBJ1-2; TRBD1 is a possible D gene (6 bases). Germline V gives CDR1 GTSNPN, CDR2 SVGIG (reference sequence). This CDR3 region has 13 residues. V lost 6 bases and J lost 1, with 12 bases in between.

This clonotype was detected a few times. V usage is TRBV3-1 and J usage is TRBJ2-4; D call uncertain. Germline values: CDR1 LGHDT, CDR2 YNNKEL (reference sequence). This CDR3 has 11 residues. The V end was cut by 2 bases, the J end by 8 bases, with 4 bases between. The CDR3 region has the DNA TGTGCCAGCAGCCAATTGGACATTCAGTACTTC. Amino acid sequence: CASSQLDIQYF.

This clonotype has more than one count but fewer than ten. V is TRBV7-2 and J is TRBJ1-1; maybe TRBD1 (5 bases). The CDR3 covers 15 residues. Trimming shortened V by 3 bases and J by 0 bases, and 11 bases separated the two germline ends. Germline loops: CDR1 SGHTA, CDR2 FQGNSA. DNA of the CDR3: TGTGCCAGCAGCTTCCAGGGCAGCATGAACACTGAAGCTTTCTTT. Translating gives CASSFQGSMNTEAFF.

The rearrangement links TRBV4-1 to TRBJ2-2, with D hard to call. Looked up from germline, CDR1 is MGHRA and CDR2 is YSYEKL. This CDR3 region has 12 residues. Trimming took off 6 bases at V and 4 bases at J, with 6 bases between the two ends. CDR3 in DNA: TGCGCCAGCAGACTCTCCACCGGGGAGCTGTTTTTT. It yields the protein CASRLSTGELFF.

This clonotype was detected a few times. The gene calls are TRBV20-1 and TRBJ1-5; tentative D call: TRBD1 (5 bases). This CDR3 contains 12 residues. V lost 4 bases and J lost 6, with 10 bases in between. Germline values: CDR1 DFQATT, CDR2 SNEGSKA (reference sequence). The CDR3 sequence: CSANPGGQPQHF. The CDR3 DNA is TGCAGTGCTAACCCGGGGGGTCAGCCCCAGCATTTT.

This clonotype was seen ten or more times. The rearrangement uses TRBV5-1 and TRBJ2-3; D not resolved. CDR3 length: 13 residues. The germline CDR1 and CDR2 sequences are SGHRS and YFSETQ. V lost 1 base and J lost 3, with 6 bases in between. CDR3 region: CASSLPTTDTQYF. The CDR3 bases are TGCGCCAGCAGCTTGCCTACTACAGATACGCAGTATTTT.

CDR3 protein: CASSPVPLSTDTQYF. The CDR3 nucleotides read TGTGCCAGCTCACCCGTACCCCTCAGCACAGATACGCAGTATTTT. V gene TRBV18 combines with J gene TRBJ2-3; D remains unclear. CDR1 KGHSH and CDR2 LQKENI come from the germline V gene. Trimming took 3 bases from V and 0 from J, leaving 10 bases between them. The CDR3 is 15 residues long.

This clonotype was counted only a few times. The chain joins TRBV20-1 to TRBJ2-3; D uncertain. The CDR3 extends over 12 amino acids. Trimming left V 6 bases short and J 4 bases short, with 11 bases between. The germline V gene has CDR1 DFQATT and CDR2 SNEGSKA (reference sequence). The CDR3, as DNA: TGCAGTGCCGCTAGACCCCCAGATACGCAGTATTTT. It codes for CSAARPPDTQYF.

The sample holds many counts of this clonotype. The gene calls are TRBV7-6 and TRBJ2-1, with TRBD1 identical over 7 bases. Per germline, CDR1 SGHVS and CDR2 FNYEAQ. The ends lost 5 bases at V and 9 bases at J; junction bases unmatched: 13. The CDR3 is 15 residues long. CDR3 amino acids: CASSNPPRGIFEQFF. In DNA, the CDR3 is TGTGCCAGCAGCAACCCCCCCAGGGGGATTTTTGAGCAGTTCTTC.

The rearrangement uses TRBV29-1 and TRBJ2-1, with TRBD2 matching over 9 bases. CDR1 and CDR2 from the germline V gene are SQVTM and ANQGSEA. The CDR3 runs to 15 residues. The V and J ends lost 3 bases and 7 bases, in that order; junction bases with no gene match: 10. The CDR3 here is CSVDNGGGALNEQFF. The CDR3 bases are TGCAGCGTTGATAACGGCGGGGGGGCTTTGAATGAGCAGTTCTTC.

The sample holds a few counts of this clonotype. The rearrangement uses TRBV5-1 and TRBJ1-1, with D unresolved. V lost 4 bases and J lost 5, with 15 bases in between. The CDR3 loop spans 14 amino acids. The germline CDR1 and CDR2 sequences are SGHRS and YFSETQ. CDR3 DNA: TGCGCCAGCAGCCAGAATCCGGGGATTACTGAAGCTTTCTTT. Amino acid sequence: CASSQNPGITEAFF.

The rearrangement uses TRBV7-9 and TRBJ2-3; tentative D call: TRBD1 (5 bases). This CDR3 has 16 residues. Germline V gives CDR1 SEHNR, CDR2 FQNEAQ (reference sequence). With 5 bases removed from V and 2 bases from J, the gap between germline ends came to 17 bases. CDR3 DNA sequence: TGTGCCAGCAGCCAGGGCATAGGCCTGCTCACAGATACGCAGTATTTT. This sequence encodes CASSQGIGLLTDTQYF. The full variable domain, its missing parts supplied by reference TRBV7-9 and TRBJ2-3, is DTGVSQNPRHKITKRGQNVTFRCDPISEHNRLYWYRQTLGQGPEFLTYFQNEAQLEKSRLLSDRFSAERPKGSFSTLEIQRTEQGDSAMYLCASSQGIGLLTDTQYFGPGTRLTVL.